This T cell receptor beta chain emerged from a study of blood T cell repertoires in COVID-19. The V end lost 4 bases, the J end lost 2 bases, and 15 bases lay between the germline ends. Germline V gives CDR1 MNHEY, CDR2 SVGAGI. CDR3 length: 16 residues. Produced via immunoSEQ multiplex PCR; TCRdb's table is partial and in-frame only. The sample has some 450,000 clones; approximately 89% are singletons. Material: peripheral blood. The rearrangement links TRBV6-5 to TRBJ1-3; no clear D gene. The receptor was derived from a woman aged 50 to 60 with COVID-19, enrolled during active disease. CDR3 residues: CASSSGKAATGNTIYF. In DNA form, the CDR3 reads TGTGCCAGCAGTTCCGGGAAGGCGGCAACTGGAAACACCATATATTTT.